A single sample is the source of the 26 T cell receptor beta chains below, sequenced in a study of T cell repertoires in aging, cancer and after chemotherapy (dated by TCRdb to about 2019). The sequencer was an Illumina MiSeq. Rearranged TRB sequences spanning V, D and J segments were amplified in a multiplex touch-down PCR with a mixed TRB-A/B primer pool. TCRdb reprocessing: public reads trimmed at Q25 with fastp, clones called with MiXCR, in-frame beta chains kept. Every distinct CDR3 protein forms one entry, paired with its most common genes and DNA. For this sample the table gives approximately 2,300 distinct CDR3 sequences, of which about 26% were detected only once. The top ten constitute over 5.5% of the sample. TCR beta rearrangements were amplified from genomic DNA isolated from peripheral blood, not from sorted cells or RNA. The sample consisted of blood. The receptor source for this set is a human donor with a solid tumor.

The chain has TRBV5-1 and TRBJ2-6, with 9 bases matching TRBD2. V lost 6 bases to trimming and J lost 0 bases; unmatched junction nucleotides: 7. The CDR3 runs to 17 residues. Per the germline V gene, CDR1 is SGHRS and CDR2 is YFSETQ. DNA of the CDR3: TGCGCCAGCAAGGACGAGACTAGCGGCTCTGGGGCCAACGTCCTGACTTTC. Amino acids: CASKDETSGSGANVLTF. The variable domain in full, with the rest retrieved from reference TRBV5-1 and TRBJ2-6, is KAGVTQTPRYLIKTRGQQVTLSCSPISGHRSVSWYQQTPGQGLQFLFEYFSETQRNKGNFPGRFSGRQFSNSRSEMNVSTLELGDSALYLCASKDETSGSGANVLTFGAGSRLTVL.

The J gene is TRBJ2-7, the V gene TRBV7-9; 10 bases line up with TRBD1. The CDR3 covers 15 residues. V lost 5 bases and J lost 2; bases outside the gene matches: 6. Germline V lookup: CDR1 SEHNR, CDR2 FQNEAQ (reference sequence). The CDR3 spells CASSPDRGITYEQYF. The CDR3 DNA sequence: TGTGCCAGCAGCCCGGACAGGGGGATTACCTACGAGCAGTACTTC.

In its sample, this clonotype ranks as medium-sized. The chain employs TRBV27 and TRBJ1-4; the D is unclear. Trimming took off 3 bases at V and 10 bases at J, with 15 bases between the two ends. The CDR3 spans 14 residues. From germline, CDR1 is MNHEY and CDR2 SMNVEV (reference sequence). CDR3 sequence reads: CASSFADRRTKLFF. DNA of the CDR3: TGTGCCAGCAGTTTCGCGGATCGGAGAACAAAACTGTTTTTT.

Here the CDR3 reads CASSLGGTSNYGYTF. The CDR3 DNA reads as TGCGCCAGCAGCTTGGGAGGGACCTCTAACTATGGCTACACCTTC. The V call is TRBV5-1, the J call TRBJ1-2, with TRBD1 as a possible D gene (5 bases). The V end lost 0 bases, the J end lost 0 bases, and 9 bases lay between the germline ends. This CDR3 has 15 residues. Germline V gene sequence: CDR1 SGHRS, CDR2 YFSETQ.

The V gene is TRBV28, the J gene TRBJ1-2, with 7 bases that match TRBD1. The CDR3 runs 12 residues. V was pared by 7 bases and J by 6 bases, with 5 bases of the junction left unmatched. Germline V lookup: CDR1 MDHEN, CDR2 SYDVKM. CDR3 region: CASNAQGNGYTF. The CDR3 nucleotides read TGTGCCAGCAACGCACAGGGGAATGGCTACACCTTC.

The chain employs TRBV10-3 and TRBJ2-2; D assignment may be TRBD1 or TRBD2 (5 bases each). This CDR3 region has 16 residues. With 10 bases removed from V and 0 bases from J, the gap between germline ends came to 18 bases. Germline loops: CDR1 ENHRY, CDR2 SYGVKD. CDR3 region: CATTDDGATNTGELFF. Written as DNA, the CDR3 is TGTGCCACCACTGACGACGGGGCCACGAACACCGGGGAGCTGTTTTTT.

By share of the sample, this clonotype is large (0.1 to 1%). The chain carries TRBV20-1 and TRBJ1-5; D remains unclear. In germline, CDR1 is DFQATT, CDR2 SNEGSKA (reference sequence). The CDR3 contains 14 residues. Trimming cost V 3 bases and J 0 bases, with 9 bases left between them. CDR3 DNA: TGCAGTGCTAGTTGGACGGTTAGCAATCAGCCCCAGCATTTT. Translation gives CSASWTVSNQPQHF.

The chain links TRBV5-1 to TRBJ1-2; TRBD1 agrees at 7 bases. The CDR3 has 15 amino acids. CDR1 and CDR2 (germline): SGHRS, YFSETQ. V shed 4 bases, J shed 0 bases, and the junction held 6 bases outside the gene matches. The chain's CDR3 is CASSGWGQTNYGYTF. The CDR3 coding sequence is TGCGCCAGCAGCGGGTGGGGACAGACTAACTATGGCTACACCTTC.

This clonotype was seen only a few times. This chain links TRBV30 with TRBJ1-1; no firm D call. The V end lost 4 bases, the J end lost 0 bases, and 6 bases lay between the germline ends. The CDR3 length is 12 residues. The germline CDR1 and CDR2 sequences are GTSNPN and SVGIG (reference sequence). The CDR3 coding sequence is TGTGCCTGGACAGGCATGAACACTGAAGCTTTCTTT. It translates to CAWTGMNTEAFF.

Judged by abundance, this clonotype is medium-sized. The rearrangement uses TRBV6-5 and TRBJ1-2; 7 bases fit TRBD1. The CDR3 loop spans 15 amino acids. The germline CDR1 and CDR2 sequences are MNHEY and SVGAGI. V gave up 4 bases and J gave up 4 bases; unmatched junction bases: 9. The CDR3 region is CASSSQTGPAYGYTF. The CDR3 nucleotides are TGTGCCAGCAGTTCCCAGACAGGGCCAGCCTATGGCTACACCTTC.

In nucleotides, the CDR3 is TGTGCCAGCAGACCCCAGGGGGCGGGTGGGACCCAGTACTTC. This translates into CASRPQGAGGTQYF. The chain links TRBV6-5 to TRBJ2-5; TRBD1 agrees at 8 bases. V dropped 6 bases and J dropped 7; count of bases not matched to a gene: 10. Germline CDR1 MNHEY, CDR2 SVGAGI. The length of the CDR3 is 14 residues.

The CDR3 DNA reads as TGTGCCATCAGCGAACCGGGACTAGCGGGTAGGAATACCGGGGAGCTGTTTTTT. Its translation is CAISEPGLAGRNTGELFF. The rearrangement joins TRBV10-3 to TRBJ2-2; 12 nucleotides align to TRBD2. CDR1 is ENHRY and CDR2 is SYGVKD in the germline V gene. The CDR3 is 18 residues long. The V and J ends lost 6 bases and 5 bases, in that order; junction bases with no gene match: 13.

The chain uses TRBV6-5 and TRBJ2-3, with TRBD2 identical over 8 bases. Germline CDR1 reads MNHEY; CDR2 reads SVGAGI. This CDR3 has 12 residues. Losses at the gene ends were 4 bases for V and 8 bases for J; bases not matched to a gene: 2. DNA for the CDR3: TGTGCCAGCAGTTTCCGGGGGGGTACGCAGTATTTT. Protein sequence: CASSFRGGTQYF.

About this clonotype: A read error may explain this, as a much larger clone is one base away. CDR3 DNA sequence: TGTGCCAGTAGCTATTCTAGGGCCAACGTCCTGACTTTC. The encoded protein is CASSYSRANVLTF. This chain connects TRBV19 to TRBJ2-6; D is undetermined. Trimming took off 6 bases at V and 5 bases at J, with 8 bases between the two ends. CDR3 length: 13 amino acids. The germline V gene encodes CDR1 LNHDA and CDR2 SQIVND (reference sequence). Complete variable domain (other parts from reference TRBV19 and TRBJ2-6): DGGITQSPKYLFRKEGQNVTLSCEQNLNHDAMYWYRQDPGQGLRLIYYSQIVNDFQKGDIAEGYSVSREKKESFPLTVTSAQKNPTAFYLCASSYSRANVLTFGAGSRLTVL.

Regarding this clonotype: Germline and junction disagree at one end, which may indicate a read error. This rearrangement joins TRBV6-6 to TRBJ2-5, with D possibly TRBD2 on 5 matching bases. This CDR3 is 12 amino acids long. Per germline, CDR1 MNHNY and CDR2 SVGAGI (reference sequence). CDR3 amino acids: CASSYGSVLPSF. CDR3 DNA: TGTGCCAGCAGTTACGGTAGCGTACTCCCTTCCTTC.

This clonotype has just a few counts. This rearrangement joins TRBV7-9 to TRBJ2-7, with D perhaps matching TRBD1 or TRBD2 (8 bases each). CDR1 SEHNR and CDR2 FQNEAQ come from the germline V gene (reference sequence). This CDR3 region has 19 residues. The V end lost 5 bases, the J end lost 2 bases, and 28 bases lay between the germline ends. The CDR3 DNA reads as TGTGCCAGCAGCGCTTACAGGGGGGATTTAACGGGAGGGCCCTACGAGCAGTACTTC. Encoded protein: CASSAYRGDLTGGPYEQYF.

This chain links TRBV6-1 with TRBJ2-1, with D tentatively TRBD2 (6 bases). Deletions cut 5 bases from V and 12 bases from J, with 14 bases between. The germline CDR1 and CDR2 sequences are MNHNS and SASEGT. The CDR3 spans 12 residues. CDR3: CASSYSNGGQFF. The CDR3 DNA is TGTGCCAGCAGTTACTCTAACGGGGGGCAGTTCTTC.

The chain combines TRBV6-1 with TRBJ2-3; 7 bases are a match to TRBD1. CDR3 length: 15 residues. The V segment lost 7 bases and the J segment 0 bases; nucleotides outside the gene matches: 7. The germline gives CDR1 MNHNS, CDR2 SASEGT. CDR3 DNA: TGTGCCAGCACCACTGGACAGGCTAGCACAGATACGCAGTATTTT. Protein: CASTTGQASTDTQYF.

By sample fraction, this clonotype is large. The chain has TRBV7-9 and TRBJ1-2; D uncertain. The V end was cut by 5 bases, the J end by 7 bases, with 11 bases between. CDR1 SEHNR and CDR2 FQNEAQ come from the germline V gene (reference sequence). This CDR3 is built from 12 residues. The CDR3 sequence is CASSPSSGGYTF. In DNA form, the CDR3 reads TGTGCCAGCAGCCCATCTTCGGGTGGCTACACCTTC.

This clonotype was found a few times. The germline gene is not matched at one end of the junction; a read error may be the cause. The gene calls are TRBV6-6 and TRBJ1-1, with no clear D. Germline-derived CDR1 and CDR2 are MNHNY and SVGAGI (reference sequence). This CDR3 spans 15 amino acids. In nucleotides, the CDR3 is TGTGCCAGCACTTACCGTTCGGACTCATTCTACAGAGCTTTCTTT. It codes for CASTYRSDSFYRAFF.

The rearrangement uses TRBV27 and TRBJ2-1; D possibly corresponds to TRBD2 (11 bases). This CDR3 has 22 amino acids. Germline loops: CDR1 MNHEY, CDR2 SMNVEV (reference sequence). V was trimmed by 5 bases and J by 1 base, leaving 33 bases between them. The CDR3: CASSHRDRGSASGRLSYNEQFF. CDR3 DNA: TGTGCCAGCAGTCACCGGGACAGGGGATCCGCTAGCGGGAGGCTGTCCTACAATGAGCAGTTCTTC.

This clonotype qualifies as large. The chain couples TRBV29-1 to TRBJ1-3, with a tentative D call TRBD1 (6 bases). The germline V gene encodes CDR1 SQVTM and CDR2 ANQGSEA. Trimming stripped 6 bases from V and 0 bases from J, with 15 bases between. The length of the CDR3 is 15 residues. The CDR3 region is CSVGGGPTSGNTIYF. The CDR3 region has the DNA TGCAGCGTCGGGGGGGGGCCAACCTCTGGAAACACCATATATTTT.

In this sample, this clonotype is hyperexpanded. This chain links TRBV7-6 with TRBJ2-7, with 14 bases fitting TRBD2. CDR1 SGHVS and CDR2 FNYEAQ come from the germline V gene. Trimming cost V 5 bases and J 7 bases; bases outside gene matches: 10. This CDR3 is built from 16 residues. The chain's CDR3 is CASSLGTSGRSGEQYF. CDR3 coding DNA: TGTGCCAGCAGCCTGGGGACTAGCGGGAGATCAGGAGAGCAGTACTTC.

The table lists this clonotype with a few counts. The chain recombines TRBV20-1 with TRBJ1-2; the D gene is possibly TRBD1 (6 bases). In germline, CDR1 is DFQATT, CDR2 SNEGSKA (reference sequence). V was cut by 6 bases and J by 8 bases, with 19 bases left in between. The CDR3 is made up of 13 amino acids. This chain's CDR3 is CSAPKGGIGGYTF. CDR3 nucleotide sequence: TGCAGTGCACCTAAAGGGGGAATTGGGGGCTACACCTTC.

The gene calls are TRBV25-1 and TRBJ1-1; D gene uncertain. V was pared by 2 bases and J by 9 bases, with 10 bases between. This CDR3 is 12 amino acids long. Per the germline V gene, CDR1 is MGHDK and CDR2 is SYGVNS. The CDR3 region is CASSEPGTQAFF. Written as DNA, the CDR3 is TGTGCCAGCAGTGAACCCGGCACCCAAGCTTTCTTT.

This clonotype was seen only once. This sequence joins TRBV28 and TRBJ2-5, with unresolved D. The V gene lost 6 bases and the J gene lost 3 bases, with 14 bases spanning the gap. The CDR3 runs 14 residues. Germline lookup yields CDR1 MDHEN and CDR2 SYDVKM. The chain's CDR3 is CASRPPAEKETQYF. CDR3 in DNA: TGTGCCAGCAGACCGCCCGCGGAAAAAGAGACCCAGTACTTC.